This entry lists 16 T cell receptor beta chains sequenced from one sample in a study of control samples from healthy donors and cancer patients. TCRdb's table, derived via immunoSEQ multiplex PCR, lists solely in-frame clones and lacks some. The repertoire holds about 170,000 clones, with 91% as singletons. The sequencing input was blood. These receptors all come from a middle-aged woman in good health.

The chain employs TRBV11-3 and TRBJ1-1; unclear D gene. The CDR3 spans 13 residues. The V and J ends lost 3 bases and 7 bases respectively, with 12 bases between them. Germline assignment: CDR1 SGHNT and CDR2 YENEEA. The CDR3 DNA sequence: TGTGCCAGCAGCTTTAAGGGTACTGGTGAAGCTTTCTTT. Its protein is CASSFKGTGEAFF. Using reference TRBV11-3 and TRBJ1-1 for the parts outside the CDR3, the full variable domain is EAGVVQSPRYKIIEKKQPVAFWCNPISGHNTLYWYLQNLGQGPELLIRYENEEAVDDSQLPKDRFSAERLKGVDSTLKIQPAELGDSAVYLCASSFKGTGEAFFGQGTRLTVV.

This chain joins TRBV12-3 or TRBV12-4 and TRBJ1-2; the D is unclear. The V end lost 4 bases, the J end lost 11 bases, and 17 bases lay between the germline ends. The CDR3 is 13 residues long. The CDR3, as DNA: TGTGCCAGCAGTTCAGGACTGGGAAGGGTTTACACCTTC. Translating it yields CASSSGLGRVYTF.

The CDR3 bases are TGTGCCAGCAGCTTAGCGCTCCTACGACAGGGCCAAGAGACCCAGTACTTC. This translates into CASSLALLRQGQETQYF. This chain links TRBV11-1 with TRBJ2-5, with 7 bases lining up with TRBD1. The CDR3 contains 17 residues. Germline CDR1 is SGHAT and CDR2 is FQDESV (reference sequence). V shed 0 bases and J 1 base; nucleotides not matched to a gene: 8.

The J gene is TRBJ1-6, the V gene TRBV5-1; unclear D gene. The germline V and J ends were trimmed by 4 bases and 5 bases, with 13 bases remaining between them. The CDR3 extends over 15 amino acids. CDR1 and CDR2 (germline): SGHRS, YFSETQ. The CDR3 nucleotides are TGCGCCAGCAGCCTCCAGACCGAGAATAATTCACCCCTCCACTTT. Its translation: CASSLQTENNSPLHF.

CDR3 sequence: CASSPGQNTEAFF. CDR3 DNA sequence: TGTGCCAGCAGCCCAGGGCAGAACACTGAAGCTTTCTTT. The chain combines TRBV11-2 with TRBJ1-1; tentative D call: TRBD1 (5 bases). Trimming pared 5 bases from V and 1 base from J, leaving 8 bases between. This CDR3 contains 13 residues. Germline V lookup: CDR1 SGHAT, CDR2 FQNNGV.

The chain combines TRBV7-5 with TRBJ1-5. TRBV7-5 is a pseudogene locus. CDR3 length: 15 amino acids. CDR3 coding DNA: TGTGTCAGAAGCTTTACCCTCACCAGCAATCAGCCCCAGCATTTT. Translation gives CVRSFTLTSNQPQHF.

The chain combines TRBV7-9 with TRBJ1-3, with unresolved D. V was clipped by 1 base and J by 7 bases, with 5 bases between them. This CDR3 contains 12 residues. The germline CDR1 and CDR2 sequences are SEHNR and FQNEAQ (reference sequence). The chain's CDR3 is CASSLEPNTIYF. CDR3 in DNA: TGTGCCAGCAGCTTAGAGCCGAACACCATATATTTT. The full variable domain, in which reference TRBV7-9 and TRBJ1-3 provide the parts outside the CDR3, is DTGVSQNPRHKITKRGQNVTFRCDPISEHNRLYWYRQTLGQGPEFLTYFQNEAQLEKSRLLSDRFSAERPKGSFSTLEIQRTEQGDSAMYLCASSLEPNTIYFGEGSWLTVV.

The CDR3 nucleotides read TGCGCCAGCAGCTACAGCACACCCTTGGGCAATGAGCAGTTCTTC. This encodes CASSYSTPLGNEQFF. The chain uses TRBV5-1 and TRBJ2-1; no firm D call. This CDR3 region has 15 residues. V was pared by 3 bases and J by 6 bases, with 16 bases between. Germline V gene sequence: CDR1 SGHRS, CDR2 YFSETQ.

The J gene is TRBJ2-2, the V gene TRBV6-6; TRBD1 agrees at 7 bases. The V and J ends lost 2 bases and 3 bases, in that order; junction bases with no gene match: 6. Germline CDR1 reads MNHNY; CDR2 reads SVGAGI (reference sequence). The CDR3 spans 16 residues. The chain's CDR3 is CASSYAQGKDTGELFF. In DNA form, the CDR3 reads TGTGCCAGCAGTTACGCACAGGGGAAGGACACCGGGGAGCTGTTTTTT.

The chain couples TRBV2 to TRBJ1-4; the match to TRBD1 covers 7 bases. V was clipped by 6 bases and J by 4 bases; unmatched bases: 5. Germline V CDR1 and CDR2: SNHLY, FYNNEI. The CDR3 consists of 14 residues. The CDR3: CASRRGPNNEKLFF. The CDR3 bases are TGTGCCAGCAGGAGGGGGCCCAATAATGAAAAACTGTTTTTT.

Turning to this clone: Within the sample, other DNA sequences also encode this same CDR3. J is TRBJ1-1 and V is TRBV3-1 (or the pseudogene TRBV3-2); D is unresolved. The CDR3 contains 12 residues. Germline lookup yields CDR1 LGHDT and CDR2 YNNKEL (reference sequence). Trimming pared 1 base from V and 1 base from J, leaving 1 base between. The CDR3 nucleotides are TGTGCCAGCAGCCAAGGGAACACTGAAGCTTTCTTT. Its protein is CASSQGNTEAFF.

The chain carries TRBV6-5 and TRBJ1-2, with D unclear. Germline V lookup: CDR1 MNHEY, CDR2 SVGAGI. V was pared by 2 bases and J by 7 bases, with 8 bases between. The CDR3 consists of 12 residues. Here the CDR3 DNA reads TGTGCCAGCAGTTACGGTCCGGGTGGCTACACCTTC. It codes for CASSYGPGGYTF.

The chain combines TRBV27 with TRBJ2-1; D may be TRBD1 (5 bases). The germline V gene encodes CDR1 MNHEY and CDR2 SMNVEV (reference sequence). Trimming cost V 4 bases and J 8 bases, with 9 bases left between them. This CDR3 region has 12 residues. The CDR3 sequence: CASSSRVHEQFF. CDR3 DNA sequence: TGTGCCAGCAGTTCCAGGGTACATGAGCAGTTCTTC.

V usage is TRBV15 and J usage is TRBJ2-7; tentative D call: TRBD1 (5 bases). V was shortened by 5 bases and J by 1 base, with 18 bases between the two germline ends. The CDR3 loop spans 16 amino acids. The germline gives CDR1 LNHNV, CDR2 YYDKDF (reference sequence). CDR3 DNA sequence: TGTGCCACCAGCGGACAAAAGGGGCCCGTGTCCTACGAGCAGTACTTC. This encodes CATSGQKGPVSYEQYF.

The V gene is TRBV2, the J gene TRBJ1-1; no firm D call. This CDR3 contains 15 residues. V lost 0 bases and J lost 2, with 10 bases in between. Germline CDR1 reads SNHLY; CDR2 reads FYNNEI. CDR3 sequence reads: CASSEAQQTNTEAFF. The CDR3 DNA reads TGTGCCAGCAGTGAAGCACAACAGACTAACACTGAAGCTTTCTTT.

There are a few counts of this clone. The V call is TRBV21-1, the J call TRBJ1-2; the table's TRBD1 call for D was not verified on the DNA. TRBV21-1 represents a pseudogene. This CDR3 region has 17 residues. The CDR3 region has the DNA TGTGCCAGCAGCAAAAAACGACGGGACAGTTCTAACTATGGCTACACCTTC. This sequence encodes CASSKKRRDSSNYGYTF.